The text below deals with one T cell receptor (beta chain). Its antigen target is currently unknown. Per-nucleotide qualities are absent, and no much larger clonotype sits a single base away. The data derive from a study of blood T cell repertoires in COVID-19 (dated by TCRdb to between 2020 and 2021). As for the study more broadly: Samples from collaborators originated in the United States, Italy and Spain and spanned both the acute and convalescent phases of COVID-19. The material from the prospective study consisted of cDNA or gDNA derived from T cells, B-cell-depleted T cells, or PBMCs. Deeply sampled blood TCRbeta repertoires from subjects exposed to, actively infected with, or recovered from COVID-19 were included in the dataset. The repertoires were made available in a free public database intended to serve as a resource for research on the immune response to SARS-CoV-2. Samples came from the ongoing ImmuneRACE study (first 160 participants) plus 1,254 subjects from 6 global collaborators. Sample metadata almost always included a de-identified subject ID, COVID-19 status, age in years and sex. Where available, HLA class I and class II types were taken from metadata supplied by the sample provider and were not determined by assay-based typing. Summary of the overall study and its limitations: Clinical and demographic metadata were provided uncurated, with the amount varying by source and participant.

Based on the germline V gene, the CDR1 and CDR2 sequences are SGHRS and YFSETQ. V drops 1 base and J drops 6 bases, leaving 5 bases in between. Measured from the cysteine to the phenylalanine, the CDR3 is 12 residues long. CDR3 DNA is the only sequence kept; it has 36 bases, read in frame from the first base. TCRbeta CDR3 regions were amplified from genomic DNA by means of the immunoSEQ Assay, a bias-controlled multiplex PCR. On the study's bioinformatics: The number of nucleated cells in each sample was estimated by amplification of reference gene primers within the assay. Sequence reads were collapsed and filtered to measure the absolute abundance of every unique TCRbeta CDR3 rearrangement. Productive Simpson clonality was computed per sample as the square root of Simpson's diversity index over productive rearrangements. In TCRdb, the immuneACCESS table is reduced to in-frame sequences with V and J assigned. These tables do not hold every clone; where another copy was compared, an unresolved V gene accounts for under half, and the others remain unexplained. V and J calls and clone size are given by that table; D and trimming were obtained from the DNA. Here the sample has around 120,000 clones; 85% occur a single time. Approximately 11% of the sample lies in the top ten.

Whole blood was collected in K2EDTA tubes by collaborating institutions according to the institutions' own protocols. Collaborator samples were shipped for TCRbeta analysis as frozen whole blood, isolated PBMCs, or DNA extracted from either sample type. The chain links TRBV5-1 with TRBJ2-1; the D segment could be TRBD2, given 5 matching bases. Input material: peripheral blood. This clonotype was obtained from a man older than 75 with acute or convalescent COVID-19. The CDR3 here reads CASSLTSNEQFF. The nucleotide sequence reads as follows: TGCGCCAGCAGCTTGACTAGCAATGAGCAGTTCTTC.